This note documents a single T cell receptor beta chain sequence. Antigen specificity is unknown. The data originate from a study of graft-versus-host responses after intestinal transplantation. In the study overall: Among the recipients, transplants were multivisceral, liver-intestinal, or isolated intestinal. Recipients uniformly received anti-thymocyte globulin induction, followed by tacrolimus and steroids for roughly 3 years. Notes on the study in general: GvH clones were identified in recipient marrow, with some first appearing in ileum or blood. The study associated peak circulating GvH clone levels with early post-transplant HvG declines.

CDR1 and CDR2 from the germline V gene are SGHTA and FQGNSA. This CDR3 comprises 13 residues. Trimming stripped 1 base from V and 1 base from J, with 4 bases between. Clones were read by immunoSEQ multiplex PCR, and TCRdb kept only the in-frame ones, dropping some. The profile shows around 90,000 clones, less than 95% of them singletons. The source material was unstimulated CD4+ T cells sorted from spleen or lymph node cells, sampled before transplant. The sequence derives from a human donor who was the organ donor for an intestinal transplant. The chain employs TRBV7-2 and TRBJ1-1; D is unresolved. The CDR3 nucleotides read TGTGCCAGCAGCTTAGGACAGAACACTGAAGCTTTCTTT. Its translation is CASSLGQNTEAFF. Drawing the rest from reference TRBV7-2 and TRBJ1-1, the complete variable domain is GAGVSQSPSNKVTEKGKDVELRCDPISGHTALYWYRQSLGQGLEFLIYFQGNSAPDKSGLPSDRFSAERTGGSVSTLTIQRTQQEDSAVYLCASSLGQNTEAFFGQGTRLTVV.